This is a list of T cell receptor beta chains from one sample in a study of blood T cell repertoires in COVID-19. The repertoire was sequenced with immunoSEQ multiplex PCR; TCRdb's copy has only in-frame clones and lacks some. The table shows some 40,000 clones, with more than 85% occurring only once. The material sequenced was peripheral blood. The receptors derive from a man in his 70s with acute or convalescent COVID-19. Both conserved end residues are trimmed from each CDR3.

v_gene,j_gene,CDR3aa
TRBV3-1/TRBV3-2,TRBJ2-4,ASSQDLSRALAKNIQY
TRBV10-3,TRBJ1-1,AISEARANTEAF
TRBV4-3,TRBJ2-1,ASSQEGYGGNEQF
TRBV5-1,TRBJ1-6,ASSPLPTGVGSPLH
TRBV3-1/TRBV3-2,TRBJ1-2,ASSQLAGGGGYT
TRBV7-9,TRBJ2-3,ASSLSVGDDTQY
TRBV5-1,TRBJ2-3,ASSLDSGQGDTQY
TRBV7-3,TRBJ2-1,ASSLAGARNEQF
TRBV28,TRBJ2-4,ASSSVGGGTYIQY
TRBV5-1,TRBJ2-7,ASSLVPLSYEQY
TRBV6-5,TRBJ1-3,ASSSQGAGGNTIY
TRBV5-1,TRBJ2-7,ASSLEPSGRAMSEQY
TRBV6-5,TRBJ1-5,ASSYELNQPQH
TRBV27,TRBJ1-1,ASNAARGIETEAF
TRBV6-2/TRBV6-3,TRBJ2-7,ASSDGDRSSYEQY
TRBV9,TRBJ2-7,ASARGTGASGTPEQY
TRBV5-1,TRBJ1-1,ASSATQGTNTEAF
TRBV3-1/TRBV3-2,TRBJ2-5,ASSQLSETQY
TRBV7-3,TRBJ2-1,ASSLVFASGNNEQF
TRBV6-4,TRBJ1-2,ASSVGQNLPLLA
TRBV5-1,TRBJ2-5,ASSLEGSGSLGTQY
TRBV25-1,TRBJ1-1,ASSRTGRNTEAF
TRBV7-9,TRBJ2-3,ASSWPRTDSTDTQY
TRBV5-4,TRBJ2-1,ASSPRDYNEQF
TRBV7-3,TRBJ2-7,ASGLVPYEQY
TRBV28,TRBJ1-1,ASCAVLKENTEAF